This record concerns one T cell receptor (beta chain) sequence. Its specificity is unknown. This specimen belongs to a study of shared clonotypes between healthy human individuals. At the level of the study: The study used three CD4 naive, three CD4 memory, two CD8 naive and one CD8 memory plate per donor. Study-level findings and limits: The genetic and exposure-history diversity represented was limited by few donors.

CD45RO-negative, CCR7-selected cells formed the naive CD8 fraction, which excluded terminally differentiated effector memory CD45RA+ cells. Genomic DNA from each subset was divided evenly over several immunoSEQ plates. Original data processing: There were no quality scores in the junction-only immunoSEQ sequences, so filtering differed. Some clones are missing from TCRdb's copy, which holds only in-frame ones; the method was immunoSEQ multiplex PCR. Clonal size and the V and J genes are those of that table, whereas D and trimming came from the DNA. The sample shows hundreds of thousands of clones, about 96% of them seen only once. Between the trimmed V and J ends, which lost 4 bases and 8 bases, there was a span of 7 bases. This CDR3 is built from 11 residues. The germline gives CDR1 SGHRS, CDR2 YFSETQ.

The gene calls are TRBV5-1 and TRBJ2-1, with D hard to call. The material sequenced was naive CD8+ T cells sorted from blood. The sequence came from a woman aged 30 to 39 in good health. CDR3 in DNA: TGCGCCAGCAGCCCTGGACATGAGCAGTTCTTC. This codes for CASSPGHEQFF.